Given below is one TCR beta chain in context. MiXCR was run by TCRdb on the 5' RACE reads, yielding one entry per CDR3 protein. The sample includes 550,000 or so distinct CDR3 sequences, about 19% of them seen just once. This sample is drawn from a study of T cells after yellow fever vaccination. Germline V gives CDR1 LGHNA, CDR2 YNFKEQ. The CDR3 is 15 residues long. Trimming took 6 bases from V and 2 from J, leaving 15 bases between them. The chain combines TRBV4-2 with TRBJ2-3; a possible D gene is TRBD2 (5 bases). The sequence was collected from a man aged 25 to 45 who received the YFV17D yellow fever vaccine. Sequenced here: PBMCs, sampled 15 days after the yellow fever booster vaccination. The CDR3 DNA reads TGTGCCAGCAGTCGCGTGGCGGGTGTCACAGATACGCAGTATTTT. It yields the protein CASSRVAGVTDTQYF.